This TCR beta chain was retrieved from a study of blood T cell repertoires in COVID-19. Profiling relied on immunoSEQ multiplex PCR, and the TCRdb table lists in-frame clones only, not all of them. The sample contains about 190,000 clones, approximately 85% of which appear only once. J lost 0 bases, V lost 1 base, and 13 bases had no gene match. This CDR3 region has 19 residues. Per the germline V gene, CDR1 is SGHAT and CDR2 is FQNNGV. The gene calls are TRBV11-2 and TRBJ2-3, with 7 bases aligning to TRBD2. This TCR was recovered from a woman between 70 and 85 years old with active or convalescent COVID-19. The sample taken for sequencing was peripheral blood. The CDR3 here is CASSLVGRRETPSTDTQYF. In DNA form, the CDR3 reads TGTGCCAGCAGCTTAGTAGGACGGCGGGAGACTCCTAGCACAGATACGCAGTATTTT. Full variable domain (rest looked up from reference TRBV11-2 and TRBJ2-3): EAGVAQSPRYKIIEKRQSVAFWCNPISGHATLYWYQQILGQGPKLLIQFQNNGVVDDSQLPKDRFSAERLKGVDSTLKIQPAKLEDSAVYLCASSLVGRRETPSTDTQYFGPGTRLTVL.